This T cell receptor (beta chain) is drawn from a study of CD8 T cells in Susac syndrome. V lost 3 bases to trimming and J lost 7 bases; unmatched junction nucleotides: 7. This CDR3 has 15 residues. In the case of this clonotype: Its antigen remains unknown.

The authors carried out high-throughput sequencing of TCR beta. They applied it to CD8+ and CD4+ T cells obtained from blood. TEMRA cells were FACS-enriched, and CD8+ and CD4+ T cells were isolated negatively. Study-level points and caveats: Regarding the TCR sequencing and HLA analysis, the study admitted that a relatively small number of individuals were involved.

Random hexamers served to reverse transcribe roughly 0.5 to 1 ug RNA. TCR beta CDR3 was amplified by immunoSEQ multiplex PCR. This amplification extended across 54 Vbeta and 13 Jbeta segments. MiXCR, run by TCRdb on the immunoSEQ multiplex PCR reads, gives a single entry per CDR3 protein. The profile covers more than 90,000 distinct CDR3 sequences, with roughly 93% appearing a single time and 0.093% taken by the ten largest. Input material: CD4+ T cells from PBMCs. The gene calls are TRBV12-3 or TRBV12-4 and TRBJ2-1; 9 bases fit TRBD2. The receptor's source is a human donor with multiple sclerosis. The CDR3 spells CASSLERGAGNEQFF. DNA for the CDR3: TGTGCCAGCAGTTTGGAGCGGGGGGCGGGGAATGAGCAGTTCTTC.